The 17 T cell receptor beta chains below all came from one sample that was sequenced in a study of control samples from healthy donors and cancer patients. Data came from immunoSEQ multiplex PCR; TCRdb stores just in-frame clones and leaves some out. In the table there are about 92,000 clones, approximately 82% of which are singletons. Specimen: blood. All receptors come from an older woman in good health.

This chain links TRBV18 with TRBJ1-1, with D possibly matching TRBD1 (5 bases). V lost 3 bases and J 1 base, leaving 12 bases between the germline ends. CDR3 length equals 15 residues. CDR1 and CDR2 (germline): KGHSH, LQKENI. The CDR3 here is CASSPQGRKNTEAFF. The CDR3 nucleotides are TGTGCCAGCTCACCCCAGGGACGGAAGAACACTGAAGCTTTCTTT.

V usage is TRBV5-4 and J usage is TRBJ1-2; D not resolved. Deletions cut 3 bases from V and 8 bases from J, with 14 bases between. The V gene's germline CDR1 is SGHNT and CDR2 YYREEE (reference sequence). The CDR3 extends over 13 amino acids. In nucleotides, the CDR3 is TGTGCCAGCAGCTCCCCCGGGAAGTACGGCTACACCTTC. Protein sequence: CASSSPGKYGYTF. Combining the CDR3 with reference TRBV5-4 and TRBJ1-2 gives the whole variable domain ETGVTQSPTHLIKTRGQQVTLRCSSQSGHNTVSWYQQALGQGPQFIFQYYREEENGRGNFPPRFSGLQFPNYSSELNVNALELDDSALYLCASSSPGKYGYTFGSGTRLTVV.

V usage is TRBV27 and J usage is TRBJ2-5, with 14 bases aligning to TRBD2. This CDR3 has 16 amino acids. The germline V gene has CDR1 MNHEY and CDR2 SMNVEV (reference sequence). The V gene end was trimmed by 9 bases and the J gene end by 5 bases; junction bases not matched to a gene: 11. DNA for the CDR3: TGTGCCAGTCGCGGGACTAGCGGGAGTATCTTGGAGACCCAGTACTTC. Translation: CASRGTSGSILETQYF.

V and J are TRBV5-1 and TRBJ2-6; weak D call: TRBD2 (5 bases). CDR1 is SGHRS and CDR2 is YFSETQ in the germline V gene. Trimming pared 1 base from V and 0 bases from J, leaving 11 bases between. The CDR3 covers 17 residues. The CDR3 spells CASSLSPGLSGANVLTF. CDR3 sequence (DNA): TGCGCCAGCAGCTTGTCCCCAGGACTCTCTGGGGCCAACGTCCTGACTTTC.

V and J are TRBV7-9 and TRBJ2-5; 8 bases fit TRBD2. This CDR3 spans 12 amino acids. The germline V gene has CDR1 SEHNR and CDR2 FQNEAQ (reference sequence). The ends lost 5 bases at V and 5 bases at J; junction bases unmatched: 1. The CDR3, as DNA: TGTGCCAGCAGCCGCGGGGGGGAGACCCAGTACTTC. It yields the protein CASSRGGETQYF.

The rearrangement joins TRBV29-1 to TRBJ1-2; maybe TRBD1 (5 bases). Germline CDR1 and CDR2: SQVTM and ANQGSEA. Trimming pared 4 bases from V and 6 bases from J, leaving 9 bases between. This CDR3 has 11 amino acids. CDR3 sequence (DNA): TGCAGCGTTGTGGCAGGGAATGGCTACACCTTC. Translating it yields CSVVAGNGYTF.

This chain uses TRBV6-1 with TRBJ2-5, with D unresolved. V was pared by 2 bases and J by 5 bases, with 15 bases between. The CDR3 loop spans 15 amino acids. Germline CDR1 reads MNHNS; CDR2 reads SASEGT. As DNA, the CDR3 is TGTGCCAGCAGTGAATCGTCTCCTGCAAGGGAGACCCAGTACTTC. Translating it yields CASSESSPARETQYF.

The chain carries TRBV5-6 and TRBJ1-5, with D perhaps matching TRBD1 (5 bases). V was cut by 0 bases and J by 5 bases, with 9 bases left in between. Per the germline V gene, CDR1 is SGHDT and CDR2 is YYEEEE. The CDR3 runs 14 residues. DNA of the CDR3: TGTGCCAGCAGCTTGGTCGGGGCTGATCAGCCCCAGCATTTT. The encoded protein is CASSLVGADQPQHF. Supplemented by reference TRBV5-6 and TRBJ1-5, the full variable domain reads DAGVTQSPTHLIKTRGQQVTLRCSPKSGHDTVSWYQQALGQGPQFIFQYYEEEERQRGNFPDRFSGHQFPNYSSELNVNALLLGDSALYLCASSLVGADQPQHFGDGTRLSIL.

This rearrangement joins TRBV12-3 or TRBV12-4 to TRBJ2-5, with D tentatively TRBD2 (5 bases). The CDR3 extends over 13 amino acids. V dropped 1 base and J dropped 5 bases, with 8 bases sitting between them. The CDR3 here is CASSLGGMETQYF. The CDR3 nucleotides read TGTGCCAGCAGTTTAGGAGGGATGGAGACCCAGTACTTC.

This chain connects TRBV27 to TRBJ1-1; D gene unclear. The CDR3 loop spans 16 amino acids. V was pared by 4 bases and J by 6 bases, with 21 bases between. Germline V lookup: CDR1 MNHEY, CDR2 SMNVEV (reference sequence). The CDR3 DNA reads as TGTGCCAGCAGTTCCCTAGGGAGGGCCGGTAGGTCTGAAGCTTTCTTT. It translates to CASSSLGRAGRSEAFF.

The sample holds one count of this clone. The chain employs TRBV13 and TRBJ2-3; TRBD1 agrees at 7 bases. CDR3 length: 15 amino acids. Germline lookup yields CDR1 PRHDT and CDR2 FYEKMQ (reference sequence). The trim removed 4 bases at V and 4 bases at J, leaving 8 bases unmatched. The CDR3 region has the DNA TGTGCCAGCAGCTCCAGGGGGTTTGGTTCAGATACGCAGTATTTT. It yields the protein CASSSRGFGSDTQYF.

V is TRBV9 and J is TRBJ2-7; 12 nucleotides match TRBD2. CDR3 length: 17 amino acids. V gave up 1 base and J gave up 5 bases; unmatched junction bases: 10. Germline CDR1 and CDR2: SGDLS and YYNGEE. The CDR3 DNA sequence: TGTGCCAGCAGCGTAAGCGGCCTAGCGGGAGGGCCTAACGAGCAGTACTTC. As protein: CASSVSGLAGGPNEQYF.

This chain connects TRBV6-5 to TRBJ2-3; TRBD2 aligns across 8 bases. The CDR3 spans 16 residues. The J segment lost 2 bases and the V segment lost 0 bases, leaving 4 bases of the junction unmatched. In germline, CDR1 is MNHEY, CDR2 SVGAGI. The CDR3 sequence: CASSYSRLANTDTQYF. The CDR3 DNA follows: TGTGCCAGCAGTTACTCTCGACTAGCGAACACAGATACGCAGTATTTT.

In this sample, this clone turned up once. V is TRBV18 and J is TRBJ2-5; TRBD2 agrees at 15 bases. Germline CDR1 KGHSH, CDR2 LQKENI. The CDR3 consists of 18 residues. Trimming at V came to 4 bases and at J to 2 bases, leaving 8 bases not matched to a gene. CDR3 amino acids: CASSRGLAGGLLQETQYF. Here the CDR3 DNA reads TGTGCCAGCTCACGAGGACTAGCGGGAGGGTTACTTCAAGAGACCCAGTACTTC.

This clone appeared a few times. The CDR3 DNA is TGTGCCAGCAGGCGGGGGACGGAGGGTCCGCAGTATTTT. Encoded protein: CASRRGTEGPQYF. The rearrangement uses TRBV7-2 and TRBJ2-3; TRBD2 aligns across 7 bases. The CDR3 has 13 residues. Germline CDR1 and CDR2: SGHTA and FQGNSA. V lost 6 bases and J lost 10; bases outside the gene matches: 10. Variable domain in full (rest from reference TRBV7-2 and TRBJ2-3): GAGVSQSPSNKVTEKGKDVELRCDPISGHTALYWYRQSLGQGLEFLIYFQGNSAPDKSGLPSDRFSAERTGGSVSTLTIQRTQQEDSAVYLCASRRGTEGPQYFGPGTRLTVL.

This sequence joins TRBV9 and TRBJ2-7; 8 positions agree with TRBD1. The junction had 3 bases not matched to a gene; V was cut back by 4 bases and J by 3 bases. CDR1 is SGDLS and CDR2 is YYNGEE in the germline V gene. The CDR3 has 13 amino acids. The CDR3, as DNA: TGTGCCAGCAGCCGTGACAGGGGCTACGAGCAGTACTTC. This sequence encodes CASSRDRGYEQYF.

This clone appeared a single time. J is TRBJ1-1 and V is TRBV7-8, with a possible D match to TRBD1 (6 bases). Germline V gene sequence: CDR1 SGHVS, CDR2 FQNEAQ. This CDR3 contains 16 residues. Trimming took off 1 base at V and 6 bases at J, with 18 bases between the two ends. The chain's CDR3 is CASSLENTRRGAEAFF. The CDR3 nucleotides read TGTGCCAGCAGCTTAGAGAATACCCGCAGGGGCGCTGAAGCTTTCTTT.